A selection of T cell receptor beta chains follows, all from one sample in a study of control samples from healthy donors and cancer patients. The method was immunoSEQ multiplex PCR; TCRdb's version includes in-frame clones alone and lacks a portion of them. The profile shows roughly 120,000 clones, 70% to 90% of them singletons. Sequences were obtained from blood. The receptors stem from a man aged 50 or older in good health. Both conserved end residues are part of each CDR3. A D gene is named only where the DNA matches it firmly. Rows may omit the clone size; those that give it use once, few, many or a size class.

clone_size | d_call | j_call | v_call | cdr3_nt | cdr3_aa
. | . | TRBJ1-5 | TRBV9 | TGTGCCAGCAGCGTAGAAGGTGGCAATCAGCCCCAGCATTTT | CASSVEGGNQPQHF
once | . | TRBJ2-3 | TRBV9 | TGTGCCAGCAGCCCAAGCACAGATACGCAGTATTTT | CASSPSTDTQYF
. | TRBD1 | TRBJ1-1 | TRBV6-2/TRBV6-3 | TGTGCCAGCAGTTTCCAAACAGGGGGCACTGAAGCTTTCTTT | CASSFQTGGTEAFF
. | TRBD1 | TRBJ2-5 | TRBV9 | TGTGCCAGCAGCTCCCGGGACAGGGATGGAGAGACCCAGTACTTC | CASSSRDRDGETQYF
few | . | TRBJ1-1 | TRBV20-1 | TGCAGTGCTTGGGAGAACACTGAAGCTTTCTTT | CSAWENTEAFF
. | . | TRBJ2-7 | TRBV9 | TGTGCCAGCAGCGGCGGGGGCAAGTACGAGCAGTACTTC | CASSGGGKYEQYF
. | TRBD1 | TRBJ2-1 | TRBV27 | TGTGCCAGCCGGCGGAACCGGGACAGAAACAATGAGCAGTTCTTC | CASRRNRDRNNEQFF
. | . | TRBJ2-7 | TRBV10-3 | TGTGCCATCAGTGAACAGGGAGGCTACGAGCAGTACTTC | CAISEQGGYEQYF
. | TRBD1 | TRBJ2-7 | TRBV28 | TGTGCCAGTACTCCCGGGACAGTGGGCTACGAGCAGTACTTC | CASTPGTVGYEQYF
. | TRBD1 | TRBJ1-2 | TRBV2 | TGTGCCAGCAGCTCGACAGGGAACTATGGCTACACCTTC | CASSSTGNYGYTF
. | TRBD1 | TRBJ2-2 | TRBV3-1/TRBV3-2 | TGTGCCAGCAGCTATGGGACAGGGGGCACCGGGGAGCTGTTTTTT | CASSYGTGGTGELFF
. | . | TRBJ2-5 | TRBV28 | TGTGCCAGCAGTTTAGGAGGGACTCGGGAGACCCAGTACTTC | CASSLGGTRETQYF
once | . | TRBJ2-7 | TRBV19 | TGTGCCAGTAGTTTAGACCGATCCCCTTACGAGCAGTACTTC | CASSLDRSPYEQYF
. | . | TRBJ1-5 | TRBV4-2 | TGTGCCAGCAGCTGGGTAATGGGGTCAAATCAGCCCCAGCATTTT | CASSWVMGSNQPQHF
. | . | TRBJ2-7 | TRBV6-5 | TGTGCCAGCAGTTCCGAACAGCGCTCCTACGAGCAGTACTTC | CASSSEQRSYEQYF
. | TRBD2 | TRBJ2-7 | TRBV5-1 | TGCGCCAGCGGGCGGGGGAACGAGCAGTACTTC | CASGRGNEQYF
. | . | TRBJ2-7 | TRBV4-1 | TGCGCCAGCAGCCGAGGGTTGGAGGGGCAGAACGCCGAGCAGTACTTC | CASSRGLEGQNAEQYF
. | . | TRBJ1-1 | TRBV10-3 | TGTGCCATCAGTGAGTCTGGGGGCACTGAAGCTTTCTTT | CAISESGGTEAFF
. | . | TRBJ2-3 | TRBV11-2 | TGTGCCAGCAGCCCGTATGCGCGGGGTAACACAGATACGCAGTATTTT | CASSPYARGNTDTQYF
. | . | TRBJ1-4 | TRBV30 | TGTGCCTGGAGCCTTCTTACAACTAATGAAAAACTGTTTTTT | CAWSLLTTNEKLFF
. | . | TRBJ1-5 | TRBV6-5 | TGTGCCAGCAGTTACTCTAGAGCCGGGGATCAGCCCCAGCATTTT | CASSYSRAGDQPQHF
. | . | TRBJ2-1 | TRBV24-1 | TGTGCCACCAGTGGCGATGCCGGTATGCAAATTTATAACAATGAGCAGTTCTTC | CATSGDAGMQIYNNEQFF
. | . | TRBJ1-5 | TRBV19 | TGTGCCAGTAGAGAAGGGGGGAAGCGCAATCAGCCCCAGCATTTT | CASREGGKRNQPQHF
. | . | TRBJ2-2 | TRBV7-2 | TGTGCCAGCAGCTTAGGGCAGTACGGGGGGGAGCTGTTTTTT | CASSLGQYGGELFF
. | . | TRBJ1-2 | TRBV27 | TGTGCCAGCAGCACAAATTTCCGGTATCAAGGAGGCTACACCTTC | CASSTNFRYQGGYTF
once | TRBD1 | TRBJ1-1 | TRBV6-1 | TGTGCCAGCACTCCCGGACAGGCTGCTTTCTTT | CASTPGQAAFF
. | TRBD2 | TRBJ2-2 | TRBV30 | TGTGCCAGCAGCGTGGCGGGGGGGCCCCCCGGGGAGCTGTTTTTT | CASSVAGGPPGELFF
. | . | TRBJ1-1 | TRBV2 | TGTGCCAGCAGTGAACTGGGAAAGAACACTGAAGCTTTCTTT | CASSELGKNTEAFF
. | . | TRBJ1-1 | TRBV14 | TGTGCCAGCAGCCCCCGGGGGATGGGGAATGGGATGAACACTGAAGCTTTCTTT | CASSPRGMGNGMNTEAFF
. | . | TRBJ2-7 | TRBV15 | TGTGCCACCAGCAAGGAGGCATACACCTACGAGCAGTACTTC | CATSKEAYTYEQYF